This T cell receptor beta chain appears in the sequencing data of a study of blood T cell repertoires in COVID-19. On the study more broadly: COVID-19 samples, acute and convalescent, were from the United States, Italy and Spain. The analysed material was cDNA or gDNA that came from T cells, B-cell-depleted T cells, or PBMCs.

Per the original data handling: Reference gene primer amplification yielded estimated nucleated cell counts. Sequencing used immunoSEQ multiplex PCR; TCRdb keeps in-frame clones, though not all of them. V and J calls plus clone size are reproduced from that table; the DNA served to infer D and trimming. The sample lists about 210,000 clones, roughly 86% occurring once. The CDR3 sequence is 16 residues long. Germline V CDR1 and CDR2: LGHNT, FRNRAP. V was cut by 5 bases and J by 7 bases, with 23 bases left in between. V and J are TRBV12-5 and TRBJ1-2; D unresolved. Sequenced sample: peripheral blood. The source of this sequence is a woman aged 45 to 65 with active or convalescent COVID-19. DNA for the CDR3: TGTGCTAGTGGTCAACCGCGGGAGGAGCCCCTCGGTGGCTACACCTTC. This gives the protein CASGQPREEPLGGYTF.